The 9 T cell receptor beta chains below were found in one sample sequenced in a study of blood T cell repertoires in COVID-19. Assay used: immunoSEQ multiplex PCR; TCRdb lists only in-frame clones, some missing. The sample has around 300,000 clones, around 80% seen once. Sequencing input: peripheral blood. Every receptor here comes from a man younger than 45 with active or convalescent COVID-19.

This clone was observed once. This chain links TRBV7-2 with TRBJ2-3; TRBD2 matches 12 bases. The trim removed 7 bases at V and 6 bases at J, leaving 11 bases unmatched. The CDR3 has 16 amino acids. Per germline, CDR1 SGHTA and CDR2 FQGNSA. The DNA for the CDR3 is TGTGCCAGCACCCCAGGGGCTAGCGGGAGGGGGGATACGCAGTATTTT. As protein: CASTPGASGRGDTQYF.

This clone was seen just once. The chain employs TRBV30 and TRBJ2-2; D perhaps matches TRBD2 (7 bases). The CDR3 runs to 16 residues. Germline V gives CDR1 GTSNPN, CDR2 SVGIG (reference sequence). V was trimmed by 0 bases and J by 4 bases, leaving 15 bases between them. Here the CDR3 DNA reads TGTGCCTGGAGTGTACGCGGGGGCGCGAGCACCGGGGAGCTGTTTTTT. Its protein is CAWSVRGGASTGELFF.

The chain carries TRBV5-1 and TRBJ2-7; TRBD2 matches at 7 bases. After removal of 0 bases from V and 0 bases from J, the junction contained 6 bases not matched to a gene. The CDR3 loop spans 16 amino acids. Germline assignment: CDR1 SGHRS and CDR2 YFSETQ. The CDR3: CASSLGGPGGSYEQYF. DNA for the CDR3: TGCGCCAGCAGCTTGGGAGGCCCGGGGGGCTCCTACGAGCAGTACTTC.

The chain joins TRBV30 to TRBJ1-6, with D tentatively TRBD1 (5 bases). Germline CDR1 GTSNPN, CDR2 SVGIG (reference sequence). The CDR3 totals 14 residues. V lost 0 bases, J lost 9 bases, and 12 bases lay in between. The CDR3 loop is CAWSVGRGSSPLHF. CDR3 DNA: TGTGCCTGGAGTGTGGGTAGGGGAAGTTCACCCCTCCACTTT. Full variable domain (outside the CDR3, taken from reference TRBV30 and TRBJ1-6): SQTIHQWPATLVQPVGSPLSLECTVEGTSNPNLYWYRQAAGRGLQLLFYSVGIGQISSEVPQNLSASRPQDRQFILSSKKLLLSDSGFYLCAWSVGRGSSPLHFGNGTRLTVT.

This chain uses TRBV6-1 with TRBJ1-5; 10 bases line up with TRBD1. Germline loops: CDR1 MNHNS, CDR2 SASEGT. The junction had 8 bases not matched to a gene; V was cut back by 4 bases and J by 2 bases. The CDR3 is made up of 17 amino acids. CDR3 nucleotide sequence: TGTGCCAGCAGTGGCGAGACAGGGGGCTGGGGCAATCAGCCCCAGCATTTT. Residues: CASSGETGGWGNQPQHF.

The rearrangement joins TRBV6-2 or TRBV6-3 to TRBJ2-2; 8 bases map to TRBD1. This CDR3 spans 15 amino acids. The V gene end was trimmed by 6 bases and the J gene end by 7 bases; junction bases not matched to a gene: 10. Germline CDR1 MNHEY, CDR2 SVGEGT. The CDR3 nucleotides read TGTGCCAGCAGCACCGGGACAGGAACTCTCGGGGAGCTGTTTTTT. Translated, it gives CASSTGTGTLGELFF.

The chain has TRBV9 and TRBJ1-6; 7 bases are a match to TRBD1. The CDR3 sequence is 13 residues long. V dropped 4 bases and J dropped 10; count of bases not matched to a gene: 5. Germline V CDR1 and CDR2: SGDLS, YYNGEE. CDR3 region: CASSPGQASPLHF. The CDR3 DNA follows: TGTGCCAGCAGCCCAGGACAGGCGTCACCCCTCCACTTT.

The chain couples TRBV29-1 to TRBJ2-1; D uncertain. The CDR3 has 12 amino acids. Germline assignment: CDR1 SQVTM and CDR2 ANQGSEA. The ends were cut back, 1 base at V and 9 bases at J, with 10 bases in the middle. In DNA, the CDR3 is TGCAGCGTTGAAGGCCGTAGCTTTGAGCAGTTCTTC. Its protein is CSVEGRSFEQFF.

The chain employs TRBV28 and TRBJ2-7; no reliable D call. CDR1 is MDHEN and CDR2 is SYDVKM in the germline V gene. The CDR3 loop spans 14 amino acids. The germline V and J ends were trimmed by 2 bases and 0 bases, with 8 bases remaining between them. The CDR3 DNA is TGTGCCAGCAGTTTACTACTAAGCTCCTACGAGCAGTACTTC. It is translated as CASSLLLSSYEQYF.